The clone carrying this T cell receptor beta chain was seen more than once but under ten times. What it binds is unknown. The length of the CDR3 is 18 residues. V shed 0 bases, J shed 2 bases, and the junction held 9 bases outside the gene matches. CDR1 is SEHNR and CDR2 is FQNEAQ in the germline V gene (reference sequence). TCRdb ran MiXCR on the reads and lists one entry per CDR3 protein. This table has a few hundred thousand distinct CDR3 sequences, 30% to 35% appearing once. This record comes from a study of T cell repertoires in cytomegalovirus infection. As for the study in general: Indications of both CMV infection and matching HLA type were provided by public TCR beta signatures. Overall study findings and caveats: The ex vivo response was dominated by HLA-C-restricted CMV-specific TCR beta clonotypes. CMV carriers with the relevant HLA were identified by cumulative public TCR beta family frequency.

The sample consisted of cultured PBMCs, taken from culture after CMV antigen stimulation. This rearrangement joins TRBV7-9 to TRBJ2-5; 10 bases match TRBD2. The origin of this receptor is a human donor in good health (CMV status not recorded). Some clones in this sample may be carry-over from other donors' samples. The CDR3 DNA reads TGTGCCAGCAGCTTAGCGCCGGGGCTAGCGGGAGCTCAAGAGACCCAGTACTTC. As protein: CASSLAPGLAGAQETQYF.